These T cell receptor beta chains were read from a single sample in a study of blood T cell repertoires in COVID-19. Sequenced by immunoSEQ multiplex PCR; TCRdb stores in-frame clones only, minus some. The sample holds 250,000 to 300,000 clones; just under 90% are singletons and the top ten take around 10%. The sequencing input was peripheral blood. The receptors originated from a woman in her twenties or thirties with COVID-19, enrolled during active disease. Both conserved end residues are part of each CDR3. D genes are given only for firm matches. Expanded clones are given a class, and other clones once, few, many or no size at all.

length: 13; V: TRBV19; J: TRBJ2-1; D: -; size: -; CDR3: CASSMDKYNEQFF; DNA: TGTGCCAGTAGTATGGACAAGTACAATGAGCAGTTCTTC
length: 15; V: TRBV6-4; J: TRBJ2-1; D: TRBD2; size: -; CDR3: CASSSQRGGRYEQFF; DNA: TGTGCCAGCAGTTCTCAGCGGGGGGGCCGGTATGAGCAGTTCTTC
length: 12; V: TRBV27; J: TRBJ2-3; D: -; size: -; CDR3: CASSSPTDTQYF; DNA: TGTGCCAGCAGTTCCCCGACAGATACGCAGTATTTT
length: 16; V: TRBV6-1; J: TRBJ1-1; D: TRBD1; size: -; CDR3: CASSQDTGGFGTEAFF; DNA: TGTGCCAGCAGTCAAGATACAGGGGGCTTCGGCACTGAAGCTTTCTTT
length: 14; V: TRBV19; J: TRBJ2-3; D: -; size: -; CDR3: CASSMTLGADTQYF; DNA: TGTGCCAGTAGTATGACGTTGGGAGCAGATACGCAGTATTTT
length: 13; V: TRBV19; J: TRBJ2-3; D: -; size: -; CDR3: CASSISGTDTQYF; DNA: TGTGCCAGTAGTATATCCGGCACAGATACGCAGTATTTT
length: 16; V: TRBV19; J: TRBJ2-7; D: -; size: -; CDR3: CASSIHPPPEDYEQYF; DNA: TGTGCCAGTAGTATCCACCCCCCACCAGAGGACTACGAGCAGTACTTC
length: 17; V: TRBV6-1; J: TRBJ2-2; D: -; size: -; CDR3: CASSDYGGVANTGELFF; DNA: TGTGCCAGCAGTGACTATGGGGGCGTCGCGAACACCGGGGAGCTGTTTTTT
length: 14; V: TRBV10-3; J: TRBJ2-3; D: -; size: -; CDR3: CAISESPGTDTQYF; DNA: TGTGCCATCAGTGAGTCCCCCGGCACAGATACGCAGTATTTT
length: 14; V: TRBV19; J: TRBJ2-1; D: TRBD2; size: -; CDR3: CASSPSGGAGEQFF; DNA: TGTGCCAGTAGCCCTAGCGGGGGGGCCGGGGAGCAGTTCTTC
length: 16; V: TRBV5-1; J: TRBJ1-6; D: TRBD1; size: -; CDR3: CASRTGGYSYNSPLHF; DNA: TGCGCCAGCAGGACAGGGGGGTATTCCTATAATTCACCCCTCCACTTT
length: 12; V: TRBV27; J: TRBJ2-7; D: -; size: -; CDR3: CASARSAYEQYF; DNA: TGTGCCAGCGCGAGGTCAGCGTACGAGCAGTACTTC
length: 12; V: TRBV11-2; J: TRBJ2-7; D: -; size: -; CDR3: CASSSSAGEQYF; DNA: TGTGCCAGCAGCTCCAGCGCCGGCGAGCAGTACTTC
length: 13; V: TRBV6-5; J: TRBJ2-7; D: -; size: -; CDR3: CASRSSGVHEQYF; DNA: TGTGCCAGCAGATCTTCAGGGGTCCACGAGCAGTACTTC
length: 12; V: TRBV5-1; J: TRBJ2-3; D: -; size: once; CDR3: CASSSRTDTQYF; DNA: TGCGCCAGCAGCTCCCGTACAGATACGCAGTATTTT
length: 14; V: TRBV2; J: TRBJ1-2; D: TRBD1; size: -; CDR3: CASSEQGEDYGYTF; DNA: TGTGCCAGCAGTGAGCAGGGGGAAGACTATGGCTACACCTTC
length: 12; V: TRBV5-1; J: TRBJ1-1; D: -; size: -; CDR3: CASSWGGAEAFF; DNA: TGCGCCAGCAGCTGGGGGGGTGCTGAAGCTTTCTTT
length: 15; V: TRBV6-1; J: TRBJ2-3; D: -; size: once; CDR3: CASSDEGGGTDTQYF; DNA: TGTGCCAGCAGTGATGAGGGCGGAGGAACGGATACGCAGTATTTT
length: 15; V: TRBV7-9; J: TRBJ1-2; D: -; size: -; CDR3: CASSWEDIFFYGYTF; DNA: TGTGCCAGCAGCTGGGAGGACATTTTTTTCTATGGCTACACCTTC
length: 15; V: TRBV27; J: TRBJ1-2; D: -; size: -; CDR3: CASSLASGDLYGYTF; DNA: TGTGCCAGCAGTTTAGCTTCAGGGGACCTCTATGGCTACACCTTC
length: 14; V: TRBV12-5; J: TRBJ2-3; D: -; size: once; CDR3: CASGFWTGTDTQYF; DNA: TGTGCTAGTGGTTTCTGGACAGGCACAGATACGCAGTATTTT
length: 18; V: TRBV24-1; J: TRBJ2-6; D: TRBD1; size: -; CDR3: CATSDPGTGQAGANVLTF; DNA: TGTGCCACCAGTGATCCCGGGACAGGTCAAGCTGGGGCCAACGTCCTGACTTTC
length: 15; V: TRBV18; J: TRBJ1-2; D: TRBD1; size: -; CDR3: CASSERTGANYGYTF; DNA: TGTGCCAGCTCTGAAAGGACAGGGGCCAACTATGGCTACACCTTC
length: 15; V: TRBV2; J: TRBJ1-1; D: TRBD1; size: -; CDR3: CASSDLGQRNTEAFF; DNA: TGTGCCAGCAGTGACCTGGGACAGAGGAACACTGAAGCTTTCTTT
length: 16; V: TRBV14; J: TRBJ1-2; D: -; size: once; CDR3: CASSQELTAGFYGYTF; DNA: TGTGCCAGCAGCCAAGAATTAACGGCAGGCTTCTATGGCTACACCTTC
length: 17; V: TRBV11-2; J: TRBJ1-2; D: -; size: -; CDR3: CATQGLMGGGKKYGYTF; DNA: TGTGCCACCCAGGGATTGATGGGGGGTGGAAAGAAATATGGCTACACCTTC
length: 16; V: TRBV1; J: TRBJ2-4; D: -; size: -; CDR3: CTSSRGRGWGKNIQYF; DNA: TGCACCAGCAGCCGAGGACGGGGTTGGGGCAAAAACATTCAGTACTTC
length: 18; V: TRBV7-8; J: TRBJ1-2; D: -; size: -; CDR3: CASSLVAGHPTVVYGYTF; DNA: TGTGCCAGCAGCTTAGTAGCCGGACACCCAACCGTCGTCTATGGCTACACCTTC
length: 14; V: TRBV5-4; J: TRBJ2-3; D: -; size: -; CDR3: CASSPTRGGDTQYF; DNA: TGTGCCAGCAGTCCTACACGGGGAGGAGATACGCAGTATTTT
length: 13; V: TRBV6-5; J: TRBJ2-3; D: -; size: -; CDR3: CASQPLPTDTQYF; DNA: TGTGCCAGCCAACCACTCCCCACAGATACGCAGTATTTT
length: 14; V: TRBV7-9; J: TRBJ2-1; D: TRBD2; size: -; CDR3: CASQGSGVYNEQFF; DNA: TGTGCCAGCCAGGGTAGCGGGGTCTACAATGAGCAGTTCTTC
length: 13; V: TRBV15; J: TRBJ2-7; D: TRBD2; size: -; CDR3: CATAPGLAYEQYF; DNA: TGTGCCACCGCGCCGGGACTAGCGTACGAGCAGTACTTC
length: 15; V: TRBV7-6; J: TRBJ2-7; D: -; size: -; CDR3: CASSLGVGGTYEQYF; DNA: TGTGCCAGCAGCTTAGGGGTGGGGGGAACCTACGAGCAGTACTTC
length: 15; V: TRBV30; J: TRBJ1-2; D: -; size: -; CDR3: CAWSMGEAVHYGYTF; DNA: TGTGCCTGGAGTATGGGGGAGGCGGTCCACTATGGCTACACCTTC
length: 14; V: TRBV11-2; J: TRBJ2-1; D: -; size: -; CDR3: CASSFTGSYNEQFF; DNA: TGTGCCAGCAGCTTTACAGGGTCCTACAATGAGCAGTTCTTC
length: 19; V: TRBV3-1/TRBV3-2; J: TRBJ2-1; D: -; size: -; CDR3: CASSQEGGRWGLPYNEQFF; DNA: TGTGCCAGCAGCCAAGAGGGTGGGCGGTGGGGCCTCCCCTACAATGAGCAGTTCTTC
length: 11; V: TRBV7-9; J: TRBJ2-1; D: -; size: -; CDR3: CASSHAYEQFF; DNA: TGTGCCAGCAGCCACGCGTATGAGCAGTTCTTC
length: 17; V: TRBV4-1; J: TRBJ2-1; D: TRBD1; size: -; CDR3: CASSQPPETGGWDEQFF; DNA: TGCGCCAGCAGCCAACCCCCTGAGACAGGGGGCTGGGATGAGCAGTTCTTC